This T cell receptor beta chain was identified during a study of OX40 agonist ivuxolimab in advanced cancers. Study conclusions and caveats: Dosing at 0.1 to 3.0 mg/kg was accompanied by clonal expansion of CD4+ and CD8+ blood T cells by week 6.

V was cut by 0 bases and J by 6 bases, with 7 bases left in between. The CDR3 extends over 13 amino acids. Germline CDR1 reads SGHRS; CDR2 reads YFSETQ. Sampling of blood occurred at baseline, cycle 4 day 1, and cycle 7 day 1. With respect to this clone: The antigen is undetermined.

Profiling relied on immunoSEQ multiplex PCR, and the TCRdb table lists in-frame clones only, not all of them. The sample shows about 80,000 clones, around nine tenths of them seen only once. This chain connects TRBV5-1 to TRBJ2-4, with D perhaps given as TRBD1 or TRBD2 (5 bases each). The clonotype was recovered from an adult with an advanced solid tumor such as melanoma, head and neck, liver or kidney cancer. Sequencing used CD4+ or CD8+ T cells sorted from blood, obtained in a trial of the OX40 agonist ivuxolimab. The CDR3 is CASSLAGTNIQYF. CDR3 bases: TGCGCCAGCAGCTTGGCGGGGACAAACATTCAGTACTTC.